These T cell receptor beta chains were read from a single sample in a study of CD8+ T cells in alopecia areata. Profiled with immunoSEQ multiplex PCR; TCRdb holds only in-frame clones, not every one. The sample holds 90,000 to 130,000 clones, under 60% seen once. Sequencing was performed on NKG2D-low CD8+ T cells sorted from blood. The receptors come from a human donor with alopecia areata. CDR3s include the opening cysteine and the closing phenylalanine or tryptophan. A D gene is named only where the DNA matches it firmly.

NA,TRBV11-2,TRBJ2-1,CASSSEREQFF
NA,TRBV29-1,TRBJ2-1,CSVEGTMGRGMDNEQFF
NA,TRBV13,TRBJ2-7,CASSFGAAGSEQYF
NA,TRBV7-8,TRBJ1-1,CASTETTLNTEAFF
TRBD2,TRBV19,TRBJ2-3,CASSPVAGGADTQYF
TRBD2,TRBV7-6,TRBJ2-7,CASSFTGGTYEQYF
TRBD1,TRBV5-1,TRBJ2-2,CASSLADRGAGELFF
TRBD1,TRBV19,TRBJ2-7,CASSIGTGAYEQYF
NA,TRBV6-5,TRBJ1-3,CASSFRVAGNTIYF
NA,TRBV6-5,TRBJ2-6,CASSFSSGANVLTF
TRBD1,TRBV2,TRBJ2-6,CASRMDRGSGANVLTF
NA,TRBV11-2,TRBJ2-7,CASSPEITYEQYF
NA,TRBV28,TRBJ2-7,CASSITYEQYF
TRBD2,TRBV15,TRBJ2-3,CATSSSGSASSTDTQYF
TRBD1,TRBV7-3,TRBJ2-7,CASSNRDRGHYEQYF
NA,TRBV7-8,TRBJ2-7,CASSLTGSSYEQYF
NA,TRBV7-9,TRBJ2-4,CASSDPGGATKNIQYF
TRBD1,TRBV2,TRBJ2-7,CASGKGQEFYEQYF
NA,TRBV19,TRBJ2-7,CASSTGTEQYF
NA,TRBV11-2,TRBJ2-7,CASSLGAASYEQYF
NA,TRBV13,TRBJ2-2,CASSLPHTGELFF
TRBD2,TRBV15,TRBJ2-7,CATSRGTSGLEQYF
NA,TRBV29-1,TRBJ2-7,CSVVRPTSYEQYF
NA,TRBV7-9,TRBJ2-1,CASSPAGEQFF
TRBD2,TRBV5-6,TRBJ2-2,CASSFGTRNTGELFF
NA,TRBV27,TRBJ2-7,CASSFGGNYEQYF
NA,TRBV27,TRBJ1-5,CASSLGQAQPQHF
NA,TRBV14,TRBJ2-3,CASSRGPGEPDTQYF
TRBD2,TRBV9,TRBJ2-6,CASSGTSGRSSGANVLTF
NA,TRBV11-2,TRBJ2-1,CASSLDQPTSSHEQFF
TRBD1,TRBV29-1,TRBJ2-1,CSVDSTSRQGFDEQFF
NA,TRBV7-9,TRBJ2-7,CASSSGTASSYEQYF
NA,TRBV2,TRBJ2-5,CASSDPRLSGETQYF
NA,TRBV6-5,TRBJ2-2,CASSYRDLHTGELFF
NA,TRBV4-1,TRBJ1-2,CASSQANSNYGYTF
NA,TRBV25-1,TRBJ1-5,CASSELGGLDQPQHF
NA,TRBV29-1,TRBJ1-1,CSVEDLAVEAFF
NA,TRBV5-1,TRBJ2-7,CASSLETYATYEQYF
TRBD2,TRBV9,TRBJ2-5,CASSDTSGSEETQYF
NA,TRBV5-1,TRBJ2-4,CASPTAGFGFESKNIQYF
TRBD2,TRBV29-1,TRBJ2-2,CSVEVAGGLNTGELFF
NA,TRBV5-1,TRBJ1-1,CASSLWRGSNTEAFF
NA,TRBV10-1,TRBJ2-1,CASSDSGPGYNEQFF